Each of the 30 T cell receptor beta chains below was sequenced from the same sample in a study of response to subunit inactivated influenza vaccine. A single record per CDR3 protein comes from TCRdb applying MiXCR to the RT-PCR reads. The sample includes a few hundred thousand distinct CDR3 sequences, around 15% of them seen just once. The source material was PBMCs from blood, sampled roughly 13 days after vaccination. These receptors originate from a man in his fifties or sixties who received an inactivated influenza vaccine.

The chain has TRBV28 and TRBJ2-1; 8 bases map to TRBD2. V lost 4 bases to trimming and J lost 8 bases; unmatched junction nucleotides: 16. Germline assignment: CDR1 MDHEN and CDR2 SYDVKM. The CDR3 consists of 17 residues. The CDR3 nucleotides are TGTGCCAGCAGTTCGATGGCGGGAGGCCCCATGGTGGATGAGCAGTTCTTC. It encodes CASSSMAGGPMVDEQFF.

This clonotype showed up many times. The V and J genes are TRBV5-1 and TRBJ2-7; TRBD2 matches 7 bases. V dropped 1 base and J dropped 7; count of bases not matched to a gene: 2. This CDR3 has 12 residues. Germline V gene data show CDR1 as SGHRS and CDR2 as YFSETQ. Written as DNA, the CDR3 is TGCGCCAGCAGCTTGATCGGGGGGGAGCAGTACTTC. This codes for CASSLIGGEQYF.

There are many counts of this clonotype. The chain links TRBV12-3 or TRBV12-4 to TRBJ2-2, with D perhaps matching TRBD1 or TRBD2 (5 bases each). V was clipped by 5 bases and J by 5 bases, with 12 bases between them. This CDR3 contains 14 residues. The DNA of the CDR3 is TGTGCCAGCAGTAGGGACGTTAGAACCGGGGAGCTGTTTTTT. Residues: CASSRDVRTGELFF.

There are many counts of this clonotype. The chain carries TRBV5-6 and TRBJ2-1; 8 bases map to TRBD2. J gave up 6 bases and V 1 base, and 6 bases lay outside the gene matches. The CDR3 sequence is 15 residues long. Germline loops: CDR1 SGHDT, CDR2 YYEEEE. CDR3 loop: CASSLNSGSLNEQFF. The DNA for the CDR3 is TGTGCCAGCAGCTTGAACAGCGGGAGTCTCAATGAGCAGTTCTTC.

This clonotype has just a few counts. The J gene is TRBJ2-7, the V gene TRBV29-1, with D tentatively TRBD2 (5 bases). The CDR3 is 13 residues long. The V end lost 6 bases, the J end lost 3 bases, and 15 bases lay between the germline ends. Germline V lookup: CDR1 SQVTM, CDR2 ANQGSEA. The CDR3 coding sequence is TGCAGCGTCCCGGGAAGCGGTAACTACGAGCAGTACTTC. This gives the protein CSVPGSGNYEQYF.

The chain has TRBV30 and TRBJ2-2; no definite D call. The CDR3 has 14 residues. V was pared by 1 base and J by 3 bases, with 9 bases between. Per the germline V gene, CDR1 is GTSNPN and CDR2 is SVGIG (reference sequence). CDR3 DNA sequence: TGTGCCTGGAGTGCCTGGGTATACACCGGGGAGCTGTTTTTT. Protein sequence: CAWSAWVYTGELFF.

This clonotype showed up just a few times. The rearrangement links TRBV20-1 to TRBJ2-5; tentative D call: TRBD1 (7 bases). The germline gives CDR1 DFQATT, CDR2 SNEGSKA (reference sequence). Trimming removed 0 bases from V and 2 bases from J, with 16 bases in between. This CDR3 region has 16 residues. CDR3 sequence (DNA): TGCAGTGCTAGAGAGTGGGCGGGGACAGCACAAGAGACCCAGTACTTC. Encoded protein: CSAREWAGTAQETQYF.

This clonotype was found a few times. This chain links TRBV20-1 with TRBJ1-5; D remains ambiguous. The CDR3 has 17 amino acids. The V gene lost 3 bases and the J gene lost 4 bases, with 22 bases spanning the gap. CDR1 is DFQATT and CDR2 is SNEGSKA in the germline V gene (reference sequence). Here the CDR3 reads CSASYSILTASNQPQHF. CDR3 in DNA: TGCAGTGCTAGTTACAGTATCCTAACAGCGTCAAATCAGCCCCAGCATTTT.

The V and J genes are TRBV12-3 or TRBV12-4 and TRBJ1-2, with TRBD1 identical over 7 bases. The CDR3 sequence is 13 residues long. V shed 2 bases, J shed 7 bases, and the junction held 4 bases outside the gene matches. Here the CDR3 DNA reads TGTGCCAGCAGTTTACGACAGGGTACTGGCTACACCTTC. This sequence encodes CASSLRQGTGYTF.

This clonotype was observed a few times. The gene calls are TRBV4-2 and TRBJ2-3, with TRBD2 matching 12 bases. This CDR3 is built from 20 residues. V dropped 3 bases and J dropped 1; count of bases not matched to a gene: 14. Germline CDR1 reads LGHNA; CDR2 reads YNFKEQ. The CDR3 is CASSQARLAGVYLGTDTQYF. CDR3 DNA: TGTGCCAGCAGCCAGGCCAGACTAGCGGGAGTTTACCTTGGCACAGATACGCAGTATTTT.

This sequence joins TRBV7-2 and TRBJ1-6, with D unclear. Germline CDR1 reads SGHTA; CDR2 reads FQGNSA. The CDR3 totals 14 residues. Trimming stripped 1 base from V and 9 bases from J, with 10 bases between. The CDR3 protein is CASSLGGWISPLHF. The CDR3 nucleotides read TGTGCCAGCAGCTTAGGGGGATGGATTTCACCCCTCCACTTT.

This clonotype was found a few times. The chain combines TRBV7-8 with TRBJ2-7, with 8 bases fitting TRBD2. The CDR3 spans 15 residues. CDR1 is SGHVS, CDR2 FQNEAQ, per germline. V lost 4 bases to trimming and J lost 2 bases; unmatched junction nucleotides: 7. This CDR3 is CASSSFGLAPYEQYF. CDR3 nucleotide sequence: TGTGCCAGCAGCTCCTTCGGACTAGCCCCCTACGAGCAGTACTTC.

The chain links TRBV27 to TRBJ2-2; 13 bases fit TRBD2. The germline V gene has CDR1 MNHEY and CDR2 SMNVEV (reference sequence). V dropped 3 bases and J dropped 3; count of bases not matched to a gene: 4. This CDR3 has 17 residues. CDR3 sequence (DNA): TGTGCCAGCAGTTTGGGACTAGCGGGAACCCACACCGGGGAGCTGTTTTTT. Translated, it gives CASSLGLAGTHTGELFF.

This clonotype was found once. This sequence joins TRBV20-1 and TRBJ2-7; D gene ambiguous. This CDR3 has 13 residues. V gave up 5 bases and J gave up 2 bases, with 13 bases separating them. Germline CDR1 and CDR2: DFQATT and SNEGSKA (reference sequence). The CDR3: CSADRGEPYEQYF. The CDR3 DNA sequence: TGCAGTGCTGACCGCGGAGAGCCCTACGAGCAGTACTTC.

As DNA, the CDR3 is TGCGCCAGCAGCGGGCCCGGGACAGGTCGCGAGCAGTACTTC. Protein product: CASSGPGTGREQYF. This sequence joins TRBV5-1 and TRBJ2-7; 8 bases align to TRBD1. Germline lookup yields CDR1 SGHRS and CDR2 YFSETQ. The junction had 9 bases not matched to a gene; V was cut back by 4 bases and J by 6 bases. This CDR3 contains 14 residues.

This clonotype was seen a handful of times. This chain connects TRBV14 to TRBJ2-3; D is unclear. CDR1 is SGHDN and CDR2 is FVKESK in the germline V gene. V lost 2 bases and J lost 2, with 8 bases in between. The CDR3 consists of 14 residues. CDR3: CASSQLPPTDTQYF. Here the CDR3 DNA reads TGTGCCAGCAGCCAACTCCCCCCCACAGATACGCAGTATTTT.

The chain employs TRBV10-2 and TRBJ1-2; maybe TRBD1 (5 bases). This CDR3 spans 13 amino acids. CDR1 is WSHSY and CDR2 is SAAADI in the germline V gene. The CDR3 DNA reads TGCGTCTCCTGGGACGGGGGATCCTATGGCTACACCTTC. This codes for CVSWDGGSYGYTF.

The CDR3 sequence: CASSRTGAEKLFF. CDR3 DNA: TGCGCCAGCAGCCGGACCGGTGCTGAAAAACTGTTTTTT. V usage is TRBV5-1 and J usage is TRBJ1-4; D uncertain. With 4 bases removed from V and 7 bases from J, the gap between germline ends came to 11 bases. The CDR3 loop spans 13 amino acids. The germline gives CDR1 SGHRS, CDR2 YFSETQ.

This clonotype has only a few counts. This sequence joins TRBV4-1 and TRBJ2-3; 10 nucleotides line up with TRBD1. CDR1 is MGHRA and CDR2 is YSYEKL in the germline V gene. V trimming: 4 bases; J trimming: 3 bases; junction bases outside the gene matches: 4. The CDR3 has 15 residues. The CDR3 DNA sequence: TGCGCCAGCAGCCGACAGGACAGGGGGACAGATACGCAGTATTTT. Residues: CASSRQDRGTDTQYF.

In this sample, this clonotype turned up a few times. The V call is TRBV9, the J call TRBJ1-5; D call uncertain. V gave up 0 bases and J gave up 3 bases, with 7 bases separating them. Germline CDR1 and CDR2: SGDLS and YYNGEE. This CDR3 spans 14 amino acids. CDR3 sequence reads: CASSVGSDNQPQHF. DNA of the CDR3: TGTGCCAGCAGCGTAGGATCTGACAATCAGCCCCAGCATTTT.

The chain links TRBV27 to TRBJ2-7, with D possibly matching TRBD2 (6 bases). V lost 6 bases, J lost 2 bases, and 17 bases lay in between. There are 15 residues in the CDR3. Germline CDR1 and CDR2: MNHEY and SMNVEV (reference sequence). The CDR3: CASRDRSGPTYEQYF. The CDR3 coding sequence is TGTGCCAGCAGGGATCGTAGCGGCCCGACCTACGAGCAGTACTTC.

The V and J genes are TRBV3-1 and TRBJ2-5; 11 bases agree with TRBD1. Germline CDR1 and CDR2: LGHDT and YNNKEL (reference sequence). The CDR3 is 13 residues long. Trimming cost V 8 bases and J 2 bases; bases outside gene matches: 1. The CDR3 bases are TGTGCCAGCGGGACAGGGGGACAAGAGACCCAGTACTTC. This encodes CASGTGGQETQYF.

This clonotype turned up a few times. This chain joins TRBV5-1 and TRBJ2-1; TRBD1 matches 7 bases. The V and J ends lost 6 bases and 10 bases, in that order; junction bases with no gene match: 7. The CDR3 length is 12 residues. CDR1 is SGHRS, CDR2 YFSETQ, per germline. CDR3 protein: CASTLQGKEQFF. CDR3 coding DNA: TGCGCCAGCACCCTACAGGGGAAGGAGCAGTTCTTC.

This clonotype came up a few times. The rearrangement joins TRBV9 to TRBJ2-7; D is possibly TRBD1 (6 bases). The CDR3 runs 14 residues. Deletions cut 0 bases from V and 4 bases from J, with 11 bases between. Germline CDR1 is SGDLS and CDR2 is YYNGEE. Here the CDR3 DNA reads TGTGCCAGCAGCGTAGGACAGGTGGGGTACGAGCAGTACTTC. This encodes CASSVGQVGYEQYF.

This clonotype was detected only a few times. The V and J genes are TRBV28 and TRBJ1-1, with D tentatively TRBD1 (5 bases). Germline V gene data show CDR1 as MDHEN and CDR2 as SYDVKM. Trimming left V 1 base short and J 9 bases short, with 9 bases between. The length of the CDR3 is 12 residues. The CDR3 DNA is TGTGCCAGCAGTTTATACGACAGACAAGCTTTCTTT. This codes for CASSLYDRQAFF.

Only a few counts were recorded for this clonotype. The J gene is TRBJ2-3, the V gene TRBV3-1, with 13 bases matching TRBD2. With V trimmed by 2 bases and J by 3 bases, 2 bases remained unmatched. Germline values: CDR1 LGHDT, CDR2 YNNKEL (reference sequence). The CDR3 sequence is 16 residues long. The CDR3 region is CASSQSLAGGTDTQYF. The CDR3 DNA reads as TGTGCCAGCAGCCAATCACTAGCGGGGGGGACAGATACGCAGTATTTT.

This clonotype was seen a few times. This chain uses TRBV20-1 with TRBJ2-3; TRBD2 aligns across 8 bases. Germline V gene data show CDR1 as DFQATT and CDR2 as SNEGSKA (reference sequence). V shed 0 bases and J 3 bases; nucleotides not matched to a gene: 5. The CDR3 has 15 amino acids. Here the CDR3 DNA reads TGCAGTGCTAGAGATGGAGCGGGAGATACAGATACGCAGTATTTT. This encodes CSARDGAGDTDTQYF.

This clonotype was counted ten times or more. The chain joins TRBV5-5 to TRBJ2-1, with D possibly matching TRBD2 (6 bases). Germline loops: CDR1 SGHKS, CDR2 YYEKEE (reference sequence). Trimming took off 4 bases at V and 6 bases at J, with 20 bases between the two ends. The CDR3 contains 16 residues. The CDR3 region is CASSAPGRGKANEQFF. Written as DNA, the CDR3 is TGTGCCAGCAGCGCCCCGGGACGGGGGAAAGCCAATGAGCAGTTCTTC.

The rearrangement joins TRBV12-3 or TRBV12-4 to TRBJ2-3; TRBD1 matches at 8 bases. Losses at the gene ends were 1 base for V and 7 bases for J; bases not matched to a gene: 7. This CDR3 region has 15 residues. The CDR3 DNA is TGTGCCAGCAGTTTAGGGACAGGGAGCTTGAATACGCAGTATTTT. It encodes CASSLGTGSLNTQYF.

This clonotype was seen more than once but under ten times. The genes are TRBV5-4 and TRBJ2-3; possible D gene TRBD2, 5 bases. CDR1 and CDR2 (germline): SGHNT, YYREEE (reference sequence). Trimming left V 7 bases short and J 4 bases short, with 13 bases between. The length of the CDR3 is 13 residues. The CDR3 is CASESAGADTQYF. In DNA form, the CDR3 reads TGTGCCAGCGAATCGGCGGGTGCAGATACGCAGTATTTT.